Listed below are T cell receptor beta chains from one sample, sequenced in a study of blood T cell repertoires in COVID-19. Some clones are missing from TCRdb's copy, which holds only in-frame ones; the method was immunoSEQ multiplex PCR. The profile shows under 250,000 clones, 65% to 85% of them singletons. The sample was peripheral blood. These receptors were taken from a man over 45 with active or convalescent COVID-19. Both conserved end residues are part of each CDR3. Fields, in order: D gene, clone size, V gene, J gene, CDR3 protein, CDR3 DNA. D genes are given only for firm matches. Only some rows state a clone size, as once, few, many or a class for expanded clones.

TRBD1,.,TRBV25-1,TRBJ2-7,CASSLLGTGAHEQYF,TGTGCCAGCAGTTTGCTGGGGACAGGGGCACACGAGCAGTACTTC
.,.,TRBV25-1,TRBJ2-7,CASSAGYEQYF,TGTGCCAGCAGCGCCGGGTACGAGCAGTACTTC
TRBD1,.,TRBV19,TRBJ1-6,CASSSRDRGSPLHF,TGTGCCAGTAGTTCGCGGGACAGGGGATCACCCCTCCACTTT
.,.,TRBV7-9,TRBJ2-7,CASGIPGLLGEQYF,TGTGCCAGCGGGATCCCGGGACTCCTGGGCGAGCAGTACTTC
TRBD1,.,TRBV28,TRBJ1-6,CASSLSRDGTDNRPLHF,TGTGCCAGCAGTTTATCCCGTGACGGGACAGACAACCGGCCCCTCCACTTT
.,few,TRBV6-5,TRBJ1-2,CASSPSGRNGYTF,TGTGCCAGCAGTCCGTCTGGGCGAAATGGCTACACCTTC
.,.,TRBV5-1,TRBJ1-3,CASSLGTPSGNTIYF,TGCGCCAGCAGCTTGGGGACACCCTCTGGAAACACCATATATTTT
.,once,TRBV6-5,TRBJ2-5,CASIPRVSVSETQYF,TGTGCCAGCATCCCCCGGGTTTCGGTGTCAGAGACCCAGTACTTC
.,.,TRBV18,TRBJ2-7,CASSPAGYEQYF,TGTGCCAGCTCCCCGGCGGGCTACGAGCAGTACTTC
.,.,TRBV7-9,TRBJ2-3,CASSLRETDTQYF,TGTGCCAGCAGCTTGAGGGAAACAGATACGCAGTATTTT
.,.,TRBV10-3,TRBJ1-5,CAISEEASIAAPPQHF,TGTGCCATCAGTGAGGAGGCAAGCATAGCGGCCCCGCCCCAGCATTTT
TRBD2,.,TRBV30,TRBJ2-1,CAWSVATSRYNEQFF,TGTGCCTGGAGTGTAGCGACTAGCAGGTACAATGAGCAGTTCTTC
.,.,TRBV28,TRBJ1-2,CASRPIGGANYGYTF,TGTGCCAGCAGACCCATTGGGGGGGCGAACTATGGCTACACCTTC
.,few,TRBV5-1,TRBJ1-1,CASSLDRLNTEAFF,TGCGCCAGCAGCTTGGACAGGCTGAACACTGAAGCTTTCTTT
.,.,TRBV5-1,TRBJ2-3,CASSHTPGVSTDTQYF,TGCGCCAGCAGCCACACACCGGGGGTGAGCACAGATACGCAGTATTTT
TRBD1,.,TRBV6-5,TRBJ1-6,CASRTGGESPLHF,TGTGCCAGCAGAACAGGGGGTGAATCACCCCTCCACTTT
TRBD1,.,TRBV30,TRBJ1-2,CAWSRWDRGDGYTF,TGTGCCTGGAGTCGGTGGGACAGGGGTGATGGCTACACCTTC
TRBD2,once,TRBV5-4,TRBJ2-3,CASSLAGGYSTDTQYF,TGTGCCAGCAGCTTAGCGGGGGGGTACAGCACAGATACGCAGTATTTT
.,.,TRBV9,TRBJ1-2,CASSATGSDYGYTF,TGTGCCAGCAGCGCCACAGGGTCCGACTATGGCTACACCTTC
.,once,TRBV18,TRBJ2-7,CASSASGGSGTYEQYF,TGTGCCAGCTCAGCTTCCGGGGGTAGTGGGACCTACGAGCAGTACTTC
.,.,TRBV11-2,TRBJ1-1,CASRGQSRAEAFF,TGTGCCAGCAGAGGACAGTCGCGCGCTGAAGCTTTCTTT
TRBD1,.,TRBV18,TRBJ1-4,CASSKGTVDEKLFF,TGTGCCAGCTCAAAGGGGACAGTGGATGAAAAACTGTTTTTT
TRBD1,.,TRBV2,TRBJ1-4,CASSVDRPTNEKLFF,TGTGCCAGCAGCGTGGACAGGCCGACTAATGAAAAACTGTTTTTT
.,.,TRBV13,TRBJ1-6,CASSSQGRTYNSPLHF,TGTGCCAGCAGTTCACAGGGACGGACCTATAATTCACCCCTCCACTTT
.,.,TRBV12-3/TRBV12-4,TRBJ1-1,CASKLKGGTEAFF,TGTGCCAGCAAATTGAAGGGGGGGACTGAAGCTTTCTTT
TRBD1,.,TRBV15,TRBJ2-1,CATRAGGVLRDNEQFF,TGTGCCACCAGGGCAGGGGGCGTTTTGAGGGACAATGAGCAGTTCTTC
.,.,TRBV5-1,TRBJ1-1,CASSLAGITEAFF,TGCGCCAGCAGCTTGGCAGGGATTACTGAAGCTTTCTTT
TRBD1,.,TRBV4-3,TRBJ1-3,CASSHLTGGGNTIYF,TGCGCCAGCAGCCATTTGACAGGGGGCGGAAACACCATATATTTT
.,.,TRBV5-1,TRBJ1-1,CASSDLDSMNTEAFF,TGCGCCAGCAGCGACCTCGACAGCATGAACACTGAAGCTTTCTTT
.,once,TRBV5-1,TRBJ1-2,CASSSMGPDPPYGSGYGYTF,TGCGCCAGCAGCTCGATGGGCCCAGACCCCCCTTATGGTTCCGGCTATGGCTACACCTTC
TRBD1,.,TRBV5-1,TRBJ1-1,CASSSRQGAGTEAFF,TGCGCCAGCAGCTCCCGACAGGGGGCCGGCACTGAAGCTTTCTTT
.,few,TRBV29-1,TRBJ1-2,CSVVGGLDGYTF,TGCAGCGTTGTAGGAGGGCTCGATGGCTACACCTTC
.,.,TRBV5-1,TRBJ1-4,CASRPDATNEKLFF,TGCGCCAGCAGACCAGATGCAACTAATGAAAAACTGTTTTTT
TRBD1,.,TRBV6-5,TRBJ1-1,CASRQVTGGVEAFF,TGTGCCAGCAGGCAGGTGACAGGGGGCGTTGAAGCTTTCTTT
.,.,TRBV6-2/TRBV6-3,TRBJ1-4,CASSIDSNEKLFF,TGTGCCAGCAGCATCGACAGCAATGAAAAACTGTTTTTT
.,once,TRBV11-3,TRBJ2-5,CASSREGGETQYF,TGTGCCAGCAGCCGAGAGGGGGGGGAGACCCAGTACTTC
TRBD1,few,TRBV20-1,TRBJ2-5,CAGQVAETQYF,TGCGCGGGACAGGTGGCAGAGACCCAGTACTTC
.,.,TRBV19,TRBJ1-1,CASRMEGNTEAFF,TGTGCCAGTAGGATGGAGGGGAACACTGAAGCTTTCTTT
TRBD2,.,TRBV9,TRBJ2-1,CASSGSGGALEQFF,TGTGCCAGCAGCGGTAGCGGGGGGGCCCTTGAGCAGTTCTTC
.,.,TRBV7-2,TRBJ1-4,CASSPALGGLEKLFF,TGTGCCAGCAGCCCCGCATTGGGGGGTCTAGAAAAACTGTTTTTT
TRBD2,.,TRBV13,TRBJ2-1,CASSAPGLEFQFF,TGTGCCAGCAGCGCACCGGGACTAGAGTTCCAGTTCTTC
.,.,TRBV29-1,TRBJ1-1,CSVDRGLNTEAFF,TGCAGCGTTGATAGGGGATTGAACACTGAAGCTTTCTTT
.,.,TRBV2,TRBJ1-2,CASSEVGRAYGYTF,TGTGCCAGCAGTGAAGTAGGCAGGGCATATGGCTACACCTTC
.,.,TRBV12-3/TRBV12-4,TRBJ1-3,CATHVGAGNTIYF,TGTGCCACCCACGTGGGGGCGGGAAACACCATATATTTT
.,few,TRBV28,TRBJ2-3,CASTGDTDTQYF,TGTGCCAGCACGGGGGACACAGATACGCAGTATTTT
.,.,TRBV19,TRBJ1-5,CASSIYQGPQPQHF,TGTGCCAGTAGTATCTATCAGGGTCCTCAGCCCCAGCATTTT
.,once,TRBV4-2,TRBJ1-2,CASSQDEGVDYGYTF,TGTGCCAGCAGCCAAGATGAAGGGGTCGACTATGGCTACACCTTC
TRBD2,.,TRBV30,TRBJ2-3,CAWVRPSGGLTDTQYF,TGTGCCTGGGTCCGTCCCAGCGGGGGACTCACAGATACGCAGTATTTT
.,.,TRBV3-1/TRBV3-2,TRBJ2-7,CASSRAGYEQYF,TGTGCCAGCAGCCGGGCGGGTTACGAGCAGTACTTC
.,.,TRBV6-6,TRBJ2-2,CASSLLQGDTGELFF,TGTGCCAGCAGTCTCCTTCAGGGCGACACCGGGGAGCTGTTTTTT
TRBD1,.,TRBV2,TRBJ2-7,CASRGPGQGNPYF,TGTGCCAGCAGGGGGCCGGGACAGGGAAATCCGTACTTC
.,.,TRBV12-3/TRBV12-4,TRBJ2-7,CASSFGGLDEQYF,TGTGCCAGCAGTTTTGGAGGGTTGGACGAGCAGTACTTC
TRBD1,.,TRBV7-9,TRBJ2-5,CASSLVFAGTGWQETQYF,TGTGCCAGCAGCTTAGTTTTTGCCGGGACAGGGTGGCAAGAGACCCAGTACTTC